These 25 T cell receptor beta chains originate from one sample sequenced in a study of vaccination and CD4 T cells after COVID-19. Antigens for these TCRs are unknown. Researchers used the Oncomine TCR Beta short-read assay to sequence DNA from cultured CD4+ T cells. Via MiXCR, TCRdb re-called the PCR reads, giving one row per CDR3 protein. The sample includes around 17,000 distinct CDR3 sequences, approximately 54% seen only once; the top ten take 9.4%. Sample treatment: roughly ten-day PBMC culture with coronavirus spike peptide pools or control peptides (ViraFEST assay). Sequenced input: CD4+ T cells from blood, cultured in vitro. The receptor set was obtained from a human donor who had recovered from COVID-19.

The chain employs TRBV15 and TRBJ1-2; the D is unclear. The germline V gene encodes CDR1 LNHNV and CDR2 YYDKDF (reference sequence). The V and J ends lost 6 bases and 1 base respectively, with 12 bases between them. The CDR3 runs 14 residues. The CDR3 sequence: CATSLYQVNYGYTF. The CDR3 coding sequence is TGTGCCACCAGTTTGTACCAGGTTAACTATGGCTACACCTTC.

By share of the sample, this clonotype is large. The V gene is TRBV20-1, the J gene TRBJ1-5; D is undetermined. The germline V gene encodes CDR1 DFQATT and CDR2 SNEGSKA (reference sequence). The ends were cut back, 6 bases at V and 3 bases at J, with 12 bases in the middle. The CDR3 is made up of 13 amino acids. The DNA for the CDR3 is TGCAGTGCCCACGGCGGCTTCAATCAGCCCCAGCATTTT. This sequence encodes CSAHGGFNQPQHF.

This chain joins TRBV20-1 and TRBJ1-4; D is uncertain. This CDR3 is built from 11 residues. Per germline, CDR1 DFQATT and CDR2 SNEGSKA (reference sequence). The V and J ends lost 7 bases and 6 bases respectively, with 9 bases between them. CDR3 sequence reads: CSGMDHEKLFF. DNA of the CDR3: TGCAGTGGGATGGATCATGAAAAACTGTTTTTT.

The genes are TRBV11-3 and TRBJ2-5; D might be TRBD1 or TRBD2, each matching 5 bases. Trimming removed 5 bases from V and 4 bases from J, with 17 bases in between. The germline CDR1 and CDR2 sequences are SGHNT and YENEEA. The CDR3 contains 15 residues. CDR3 DNA sequence: TGTGCCAGCAGCGTTAGGAGAGGGGCCCGAGAGACCCAGTACTTC. Protein: CASSVRRGARETQYF.

This chain links TRBV7-2 with TRBJ2-3, with unresolved D. V was pared by 5 bases and J by 3 bases, with 18 bases between. The CDR3 length is 16 residues. Germline values: CDR1 SGHTA, CDR2 FQGNSA. In DNA, the CDR3 is TGTGCCAGCAGCCCAGACTGGGATGGGGTAACAGATACGCAGTATTTT. Its protein is CASSPDWDGVTDTQYF.

The chain links TRBV7-9 to TRBJ1-1, with D tentatively TRBD1 (5 bases). Germline V lookup: CDR1 SEHNR, CDR2 FQNEAQ (reference sequence). This CDR3 has 14 residues. Trimming stripped 5 bases from V and 5 bases from J, with 15 bases between. The CDR3 DNA follows: TGTGCCAGCAGCGGGAGGGGCCAACAGACTGAAGCTTTCTTT. The encoded protein is CASSGRGQQTEAFF.

The V gene is TRBV12-3 or TRBV12-4, the J gene TRBJ1-6; TRBD1 is a possible D gene (5 bases). The CDR3 loop spans 14 amino acids. V was clipped by 8 bases and J by 9 bases, with 17 bases between them. DNA of the CDR3: TGTGCCAGCGGTCCCCCCAGGGCCGTTTCACCCCTCCACTTT. This sequence encodes CASGPPRAVSPLHF.

The rearrangement uses TRBV19 and TRBJ1-2; the D gene is possibly TRBD1 (6 bases). Looked up from germline, CDR1 is LNHDA and CDR2 is SQIVND (reference sequence). The CDR3 length is 12 residues. V was shortened by 8 bases and J by 2 bases, with 9 bases between the two germline ends. The CDR3 sequence: CASEGGNYGYTF. Here the CDR3 DNA reads TGTGCCAGTGAGGGGGGGAACTATGGCTACACCTTC.

The chain recombines TRBV24-1 with TRBJ2-5; 10 nucleotides agree with TRBD1. This CDR3 has 16 residues. Germline CDR1 reads KGHDR; CDR2 reads SFDVKD. V lost 4 bases, J lost 5 bases, and 9 bases stayed unmatched. CDR3 sequence (DNA): TGTGCCACCAGTGACTCACGAGGGACAGGGGAGGAGACCCAGTACTTC. Translation gives CATSDSRGTGEETQYF.

The gene calls are TRBV19 and TRBJ1-1, with 7 nucleotides matching TRBD1. The ends lost 4 bases at V and 4 bases at J; junction bases unmatched: 12. The V gene's germline CDR1 is LNHDA and CDR2 SQIVND (reference sequence). The CDR3 has 16 residues. CDR3 sequence: CASSRDRVNPLTEAFF. Here the CDR3 DNA reads TGTGCCAGTAGTAGAGACAGGGTTAACCCCCTCACTGAAGCTTTCTTT.

The chain couples TRBV11-3 to TRBJ1-5; D is unresolved. Germline CDR1 and CDR2: SGHNT and YENEEA. V was trimmed by 1 base and J by 10 bases, leaving 14 bases between them. The CDR3 runs 14 residues. CDR3: CASSLGGTGKPQHF. The CDR3 coding sequence is TGTGCCAGCAGCTTAGGTGGAACGGGTAAACCCCAGCATTTT.

The gene calls are TRBV12-3 or TRBV12-4 and TRBJ2-7; a weak D match, TRBD2 (7 bases). The CDR3 spans 13 residues. Trimming took off 6 bases at V and 4 bases at J, with 13 bases between the two ends. Here the CDR3 DNA reads TGTGCCAGCAGCCCTAGGGGGGGTTACGAGCAGTACTTC. It is translated as CASSPRGGYEQYF.

This chain joins TRBV12-3 or TRBV12-4 and TRBJ1-4; D perhaps matches TRBD1 (6 bases). CDR3 size: 12 residues. V lost 4 bases and J 8 bases, leaving 8 bases between the germline ends. The CDR3 DNA is TGTGCCAGCAGTTCCCAGGGGGAAAAACTGTTTTTT. Translating it yields CASSSQGEKLFF.

V and J are TRBV2 and TRBJ1-1; a weak D match, TRBD1 (5 bases). The CDR3 extends over 14 amino acids. Trimming left V 6 bases short and J 2 bases short, with 13 bases between. Germline V CDR1 and CDR2: SNHLY, FYNNEI. CDR3: CASRGTGGNTEAFF. DNA for the CDR3: TGTGCCAGCAGAGGTACAGGTGGTAACACTGAAGCTTTCTTT.

The rearrangement uses TRBV27 and TRBJ2-3, with 8 bases that match TRBD2. Germline-derived CDR1 and CDR2 are MNHEY and SMNVEV (reference sequence). Trimming took 5 bases from V and 0 from J; bases not matched to a gene: 7. There are 16 residues in the CDR3. The CDR3 coding sequence is TGTGCCAGCAGTCGTGCGGGGGGTTACAGCACAGATACGCAGTATTTT. It specifies CASSRAGGYSTDTQYF.

This clonotype was detected only a few times. The chain links TRBV6-1 to TRBJ1-2, with 7 bases matching TRBD1. The V gene end was trimmed by 6 bases and the J gene end by 4 bases; junction bases not matched to a gene: 5. CDR3 length: 13 residues. CDR1 is MNHNS, CDR2 SASEGT, per germline. This CDR3 is CASRPGTAYGYTF. CDR3 sequence (DNA): TGTGCCAGCAGACCCGGGACAGCCTATGGCTACACCTTC.

The chain joins TRBV7-3 to TRBJ2-7; D not certain. Germline loops: CDR1 SGHTA, CDR2 FQGTGA. Trimming stripped 2 bases from V and 0 bases from J, with 8 bases between. The CDR3 has 14 residues. In DNA form, the CDR3 reads TGTGCCAGCAGCTTAGACGGCCGCTCCTACGAGCAGTACTTC. As protein: CASSLDGRSYEQYF.

In this sample, this clonotype turned up a few times. The chain combines TRBV7-3 with TRBJ2-2; unclear D gene. This CDR3 comprises 14 residues. Trimming took 3 bases from V and 1 from J, leaving 6 bases between them. The germline V gene has CDR1 SGHTA and CDR2 FQGTGA. In DNA form, the CDR3 reads TGTGCCAGCAGCTTTTTGGAGAACACCGGGGAGCTGTTTTTT. Amino acids: CASSFLENTGELFF.

The J gene is TRBJ2-3, the V gene TRBV12-3 or TRBV12-4; 7 bases align to TRBD2. J gave up 6 bases and V 1 base, and 7 bases lay outside the gene matches. This CDR3 is 15 amino acids long. For the CDR3, the DNA is TGTGCCAGCAGTTTAGGCGGGGGAGCCCAGGATACGCAGTATTTT. As protein: CASSLGGGAQDTQYF.

The chain combines TRBV7-3 with TRBJ2-2; 12 bases match TRBD2. CDR1 and CDR2 (germline): SGHTA, FQGTGA. The CDR3 totals 15 residues. The V segment lost 2 bases and the J segment 5 bases; nucleotides outside the gene matches: 0. The CDR3 reads CASSLGTSGTGELFF. CDR3 nucleotides: TGTGCCAGCAGCTTAGGGACTAGCGGGACCGGGGAGCTGTTTTTT. Supplemented by reference TRBV7-3 and TRBJ2-2, the full variable domain reads GAGVSQTPSNKVTEKGKYVELRCDPISGHTALYWYRQSLGQGPEFLIYFQGTGAADDSGLPNDRFFAVRPEGSVSTLKIQRTERGDSAVYLCASSLGTSGTGELFFGEGSRLTVL.

This clonotype counts as medium-sized (0.01 to 0.1%). The CDR3 bases are TGTGCCAGCAGCGCCGGGACAGCACCTAACTATGGCTACACCTTC. This translates into CASSAGTAPNYGYTF. This chain joins TRBV2 and TRBJ1-2; 7 bases agree with TRBD1. This CDR3 has 15 residues. Germline V gene data show CDR1 as SNHLY and CDR2 as FYNNEI. The trim removed 6 bases at V and 0 bases at J, leaving 7 bases unmatched.

The chain employs TRBV19 and TRBJ2-1, with 8 nucleotides matching TRBD1. V lost 0 bases and J lost 5; bases outside the gene matches: 3. In germline, CDR1 is LNHDA, CDR2 SQIVND (reference sequence). CDR3 length: 15 residues. The CDR3 DNA reads TGTGCCAGTAGTATAGAGGACAGGGCTCACAATGAGCAGTTCTTC. Translated, it gives CASSIEDRAHNEQFF.

The chain has TRBV7-9 and TRBJ1-1; D is possibly TRBD1 (6 bases). The germline gives CDR1 SEHNR, CDR2 FQNEAQ (reference sequence). V lost 4 bases to trimming and J lost 1 base, with 10 bases between them. The CDR3 has 14 residues. CDR3 in amino acids: CASSSYRENTEAFF. DNA for the CDR3: TGTGCCAGCAGCTCATACAGGGAGAACACTGAAGCTTTCTTT.

The chain employs TRBV5-5 and TRBJ2-7; TRBD2 is a possible D gene (5 bases). The V gene lost 0 bases and the J gene lost 1 base, with 8 bases spanning the gap. Germline V gene lookup returns CDR1 SGHKS and CDR2 YYEKEE (reference sequence). The CDR3 is made up of 14 amino acids. The CDR3 DNA follows: TGTGCCAGCAGCTTGGTTGGGAGATCCTACGAGCAGTACTTC. The encoded protein is CASSLVGRSYEQYF.

The chain is built from TRBV5-1 and TRBJ1-6; D unresolved. The CDR3 loop spans 13 amino acids. V lost 2 bases to trimming and J lost 7 bases, with 7 bases between them. The germline gives CDR1 SGHRS, CDR2 YFSETQ. This chain's CDR3 is CASSFWANSPLHF. CDR3 nucleotide sequence: TGCGCCAGCAGCTTCTGGGCAAATTCACCCCTCCACTTT.